The 19 T cell receptor beta chains given below trace back to one sample, sequenced in a study of shared T cell receptors in the human thymus. The method was immunoSEQ multiplex PCR; TCRdb's version includes in-frame clones alone and lacks a portion of them. The sample holds hundreds of thousands of clones, around 87% seen once. The same specimen was also included in a second study, on human thymus T cells.

The sample taken for sequencing was thymocytes. Every receptor here comes from a boy less than two years old with a congenital heart defect.

V usage is TRBV6-5 and J usage is TRBJ2-3; TRBD2 agrees at 7 bases. Unmatched junction bases numbered 3, after V lost 0 bases and J lost 0 bases. The CDR3 consists of 16 residues. Germline V gene data show CDR1 as MNHEY and CDR2 as SVGAGI. CDR3 sequence (DNA): TGTGCCAGCAGTTACTCGTCGGGGGGTAGCACAGATACGCAGTATTTT. This encodes CASSYSSGGSTDTQYF.

This chain links TRBV6-6 with TRBJ1-5, with D uncertain. The V gene lost 8 bases and the J gene lost 2 bases, with 19 bases spanning the gap. Germline values: CDR1 MNHNY, CDR2 SVGAGI (reference sequence). CDR3 size: 16 residues. The CDR3 loop is CASPPRETCGNQPQHF. The CDR3 coding sequence is TGTGCCAGCCCCCCCCGGGAAACGTGTGGCAATCAGCCCCAGCATTTT.

The chain joins TRBV21-1 to TRBJ2-7; the D call in the table, TRBD2, was not verified against the DNA. TRBV21-1 has pseudogene status. This CDR3 is built from 12 residues. The CDR3 coding sequence is TGTGCCAGCAGCCCCCAGCGGTTCGAGCAGTACTTT. Translating it yields CASSPQRFEQYF.

This clone has just a few counts. In DNA form, the CDR3 reads TGCGCCAGCAGCTTGGCCAGCGACAGGCGGTGCGAGCAGTACTTC. Its protein product is CASSLASDRRCEQYF. The chain employs TRBV5-1 and TRBJ2-7, with D possibly being TRBD1 (6 bases). The CDR3 extends over 15 amino acids. Germline assignment: CDR1 SGHRS and CDR2 YFSETQ. Trimming removed 0 bases at V and 6 bases at J, with 16 bases between.

CDR3 DNA sequence: TGTGCCAGCAGCTTAGGGCCTTTCCAAGAGACCCAGTACTTC. It specifies CASSLGPFQETQYF. The V and J genes are TRBV7-2 and TRBJ2-5; D remains unclear. The length of the CDR3 is 14 residues. CDR1 is SGHTA, CDR2 FQGNSA, per germline. V lost 1 base and J lost 1, with 7 bases in between. The variable domain in full, completed from reference TRBV7-2 and TRBJ2-5, reads GAGVSQSPSNKVTEKGKDVELRCDPISGHTALYWYRQSLGQGLEFLIYFQGNSAPDKSGLPSDRFSAERTGGSVSTLTIQRTQQEDSAVYLCASSLGPFQETQYFGPGTRLLVL.

The chain carries TRBV5-1 and TRBJ2-1; 11 bases line up with TRBD2. J lost 5 bases, V lost 7 bases, and 8 bases had no gene match. CDR3 length equals 15 residues. Germline CDR1 reads SGHRS; CDR2 reads YFSETQ. CDR3 protein: CASGKLAGENNEQFF. CDR3 nucleotides: TGCGCCAGCGGGAAACTAGCGGGAGAGAACAATGAGCAGTTCTTC. Complete variable domain (other parts from reference TRBV5-1 and TRBJ2-1): KAGVTQTPRYLIKTRGQQVTLSCSPISGHRSVSWYQQTPGQGLQFLFEYFSETQRNKGNFPGRFSGRQFSNSRSEMNVSTLELGDSALYLCASGKLAGENNEQFFGPGTRLTVL.

The rearrangement joins TRBV7-9 to TRBJ1-2, with 9 nucleotides matching TRBD1. Looked up from germline, CDR1 is SEHNR and CDR2 is FQNEAQ (reference sequence). The J segment lost 6 bases and the V segment lost 6 bases, leaving 2 bases of the junction unmatched. This CDR3 contains 12 residues. The CDR3 DNA is TGTGCCAGCAGAGGGGACAGGGATGGCTACACCTTC. It translates to CASRGDRDGYTF.

CDR3 in amino acids: CASSQDSGGEPNEKLFF. CDR3 bases: TGTGCCAGCAGCCAAGATTCAGGGGGCGAGCCTAATGAAAAACTGTTTTTT. This chain links TRBV14 with TRBJ1-4; 8 nucleotides line up with TRBD1. CDR1 is SGHDN, CDR2 FVKESK, per germline. This CDR3 contains 17 residues. The J segment lost 3 bases and the V segment lost 0 bases, leaving 6 bases of the junction unmatched.

The J gene is TRBJ2-7, the V gene TRBV7-9; D is ambiguous. The germline gives CDR1 SEHNR, CDR2 FQNEAQ (reference sequence). The CDR3 is made up of 11 amino acids. Trimming removed 7 bases at V and 5 bases at J, with 9 bases between. The CDR3: CASIIENEQYF. CDR3 in DNA: TGTGCCAGCATCATAGAGAACGAGCAGTACTTC.

V usage is TRBV7-2 and J usage is TRBJ2-1, with a possible D match to TRBD2 (6 bases). The CDR3 has 22 residues. CDR1 is SGHTA and CDR2 is FQGNSA in the germline V gene. V lost 0 bases to trimming and J lost 1 base, with 28 bases between them. In DNA form, the CDR3 reads TGTGCCAGCAGCTTAGCTAAGCAAGGAGGGCCCCTAATGAATCTTTCCTACAATGAGCAGTTCTTC. Protein product: CASSLAKQGGPLMNLSYNEQFF. Full variable domain (rest looked up from reference TRBV7-2 and TRBJ2-1): GAGVSQSPSNKVTEKGKDVELRCDPISGHTALYWYRQSLGQGLEFLIYFQGNSAPDKSGLPSDRFSAERTGGSVSTLTIQRTQQEDSAVYLCASSLAKQGGPLMNLSYNEQFFGPGTRLTVL.

The chain is built from TRBV7-9 and TRBJ2-3; 9 bases are shared with TRBD2. The CDR3 runs to 16 residues. The V segment lost 1 base and the J segment 6 bases; nucleotides outside the gene matches: 8. Germline CDR1 is SEHNR and CDR2 is FQNEAQ (reference sequence). CDR3 coding DNA: TGTGCCAGCAGCTTAGTTAGCGGGAGAAGTTGGGATACGCAGTATTTT. Translated, it gives CASSLVSGRSWDTQYF. Filled out from reference TRBV7-9 and TRBJ2-3, the complete variable domain reads DTGVSQNPRHKITKRGQNVTFRCDPISEHNRLYWYRQTLGQGPEFLTYFQNEAQLEKSRLLSDRFSAERPKGSFSTLEIQRTEQGDSAMYLCASSLVSGRSWDTQYFGPGTRLTVL.

The chain couples TRBV28 to TRBJ1-5, with D perhaps matching TRBD1 (6 bases). The V gene lost 10 bases and the J gene lost 6 bases, with 16 bases spanning the gap. Germline-derived CDR1 and CDR2 are MDHEN and SYDVKM. CDR3 length: 13 residues. Here the CDR3 reads CATKQGRGQPQHF. The CDR3 DNA reads TGTGCCACCAAACAGGGTAGGGGTCAGCCCCAGCATTTT.

The chain has TRBV2 and TRBJ1-2, with a tentative D call TRBD1 (5 bases). This CDR3 is 14 amino acids long. Trimming took 8 bases from V and 0 from J, leaving 13 bases between them. CDR1 is SNHLY and CDR2 is FYNNEI in the germline V gene. Here the CDR3 DNA reads TGTGCCAGCTACTTACAGGCCTCTAACTATGGCTACACCTTC. This translates into CASYLQASNYGYTF. The variable domain in full, with the rest retrieved from reference TRBV2 and TRBJ1-2, is EPEVTQTPSHQVTQMGQEVILRCVPISNHLYFYWYRQILGQKVEFLVSFYNNEISEKSEIFDDQFSVERPDGSNFTLKIRSTKLEDSAMYFCASYLQASNYGYTFGSGTRLTVV.

The CDR3 DNA follows: TGTGCCAGCAGCGACAGGACAGGGGGCATGGACTATGGCTACACCTTC. Residues: CASSDRTGGMDYGYTF. The V and J genes are TRBV9 and TRBJ1-2; TRBD1 agrees at 11 bases. With 3 bases clipped from V and 3 bases from J, the junction kept 7 bases outside the gene matches. The CDR3 has 16 residues. Germline V gene sequence: CDR1 SGDLS, CDR2 YYNGEE.

This clone was detected only once. V is TRBV28 and J is TRBJ1-2; a weak D match, TRBD1 (6 bases). CDR1 and CDR2 (germline): MDHEN, SYDVKM. This CDR3 has 14 residues. V was trimmed by 2 bases and J by 6 bases, leaving 13 bases between them. DNA for the CDR3: TGTGCCAGCAGTTTAGGGCCAGGGGTTAATGGCTACACCTTC. It yields the protein CASSLGPGVNGYTF.

The V and J genes are TRBV5-1 and TRBJ2-5; D is perhaps TRBD2 (6 bases). V gave up 4 bases and J gave up 5 bases, with 18 bases separating them. Germline CDR1 reads SGHRS; CDR2 reads YFSETQ. The CDR3 is made up of 15 amino acids. CDR3 in DNA: TGCGCCAGCAGCCACTGGGGAGCTAGCGCGGAGACCCAGTACTTC. Translation: CASSHWGASAETQYF.

Note on this clone: The sample has other DNA sequences that encode this CDR3 too. The chain recombines TRBV10-3 with TRBJ1-6; 10 bases line up with TRBD1. V shed 10 bases, J shed 6 bases, and the junction held 3 bases outside the gene matches. CDR1 is ENHRY, CDR2 SYGVKD, per germline. This CDR3 contains 13 residues. CDR3 bases: TGTGCCACCAGGGACAGGGGTAATTCACCCCTCCACTTT. Residues: CATRDRGNSPLHF.

The chain employs TRBV1 and TRBJ2-5; TRBD2 was called by the table and not checked on the DNA. TRBV1 is flagged as a pseudogene. The CDR3 spans 16 residues. The CDR3 sequence is CTSSQDPPPLQETQYF. In nucleotides, the CDR3 is TGCACCAGCAGCCAAGATCCACCTCCACTCCAAGAGACCCAGTACTTC.

The chain has TRBV2 and TRBJ2-6; the match to TRBD1 covers 10 bases. The CDR3 length is 17 residues. V lost 6 bases to trimming and J lost 1 base; unmatched junction nucleotides: 6. CDR1 SNHLY and CDR2 FYNNEI come from the germline V gene. CDR3 amino acids: CASSPPGQGSGANVLTF. The CDR3 DNA reads as TGTGCCAGCAGCCCCCCGGGACAGGGGTCTGGGGCCAACGTCCTGACTTTC.